A single sample is the source of the 7 T cell receptor beta chains below, sequenced in a study of T cell changes during pregnancy in multiple sclerosis. Only in-frame clones appear in the TCRdb table, and some are missing; sequencing was by immunoSEQ multiplex PCR. The table has 50,000 to 60,000 clones, around 93% seen once; the top ten hold about 0.76%. This material consisted of CD4+ T cells from peripheral blood mononuclear cells, taken in the first trimester of pregnancy. The receptors were sampled from a female donor with multiple sclerosis, enrolled in a pregnancy study.

The gene calls are TRBV30 and TRBJ2-2, with 10 bases that match TRBD2. V was pared by 2 bases and J by 3 bases, with 3 bases of the junction left unmatched. The CDR3 is made up of 15 amino acids. Germline V gene lookup returns CDR1 GTSNPN and CDR2 SVGIG (reference sequence). CDR3 DNA sequence: TGTGCCTGGAGTAGCGGGGGGGCCGACACCGGGGAGCTGTTTTTT. As protein: CAWSSGGADTGELFF.

The CDR3 nucleotides read TGTGCCAGCAGCTTACGGGGGATCGGCACTGAAGCTTTCTTT. It specifies CASSLRGIGTEAFF. The chain carries TRBV11-3 and TRBJ1-1; TRBD1 might be the D (5 bases). Deletions cut 2 bases from V and 4 bases from J, with 11 bases between. Germline lookup yields CDR1 SGHNT and CDR2 YENEEA. The CDR3 length is 14 residues.

As for this clone: The junction departs from germline at one end; a sequencing error may be responsible. The V gene is TRBV7-9, the J gene TRBJ1-1, with D unclear. Germline V gene data show CDR1 as SEHNR and CDR2 as FQNEAQ (reference sequence). The CDR3 covers 15 residues. In DNA form, the CDR3 reads TGTGCCAGCACCTTAGGGTCGAGAGCGAACACTGAAGCTTTCTTT. Amino acid sequence: CASTLGSRANTEAFF.

Only one count was recorded for this clone. The genes are TRBV7-2 and TRBJ2-2, with 10 bases identical to TRBD2. The CDR3 extends over 18 amino acids. With V trimmed by 2 bases and J by 0 bases, 6 bases remained unmatched. Germline CDR1 reads SGHTA; CDR2 reads FQGNSA. Here the CDR3 reads CASSLMLAGGTNTGELFF. In DNA form, the CDR3 reads TGTGCCAGCAGCTTAATGTTAGCGGGGGGTACGAACACCGGGGAGCTGTTTTTT.

The chain combines TRBV2 with TRBJ1-5; TRBD1 aligns across 8 bases. Losses at the gene ends were 8 bases for V and 0 bases for J; bases not matched to a gene: 3. Germline V gene data show CDR1 as SNHLY and CDR2 as FYNNEI. The CDR3 totals 14 residues. For the CDR3, the DNA is TGTGCCAGCGGGGGACAGGCTAGCAATCAGCCCCAGCATTTT. Protein: CASGGQASNQPQHF.

The chain links TRBV5-1 to TRBJ2-1, with 9 bases aligning to TRBD2. CDR1 and CDR2 from the germline V gene are SGHRS and YFSETQ. The trim removed 0 bases at V and 7 bases at J, leaving 5 bases unmatched. The CDR3 has 15 amino acids. The CDR3 nucleotides read TGCGCCAGCAGCTTGGATGGACTAGCGTGGAATGAGCAGTTCTTC. It specifies CASSLDGLAWNEQFF.

J is TRBJ2-5 and V is TRBV15, with 8 bases identical to TRBD2. Germline lookup yields CDR1 LNHNV and CDR2 YYDKDF (reference sequence). J gave up 3 bases and V 7 bases, and 4 bases lay outside the gene matches. The CDR3 contains 13 residues. The CDR3 sequence is CATTLAGKETQYF. The CDR3, as DNA: TGTGCCACCACCTTAGCGGGGAAAGAGACCCAGTACTTC.